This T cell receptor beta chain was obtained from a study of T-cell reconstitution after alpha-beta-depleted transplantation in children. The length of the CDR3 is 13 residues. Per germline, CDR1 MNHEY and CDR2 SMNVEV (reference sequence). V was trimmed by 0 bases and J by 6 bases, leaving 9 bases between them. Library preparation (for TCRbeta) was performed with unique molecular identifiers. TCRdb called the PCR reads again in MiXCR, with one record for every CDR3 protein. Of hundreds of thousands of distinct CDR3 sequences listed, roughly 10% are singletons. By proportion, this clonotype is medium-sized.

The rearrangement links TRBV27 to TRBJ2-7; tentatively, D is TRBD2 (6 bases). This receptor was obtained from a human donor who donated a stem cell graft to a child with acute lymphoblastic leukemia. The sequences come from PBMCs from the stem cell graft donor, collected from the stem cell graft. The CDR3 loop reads CASSLSGTGEQYF. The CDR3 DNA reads TGTGCCAGCAGTTTATCAGGGACTGGCGAGCAGTACTTC.